Listed here are 9 T cell receptor beta chains from one sample, sequenced in a study of beta chain features in type 1 diabetes. Findings of the study overall: Researchers report that Type 1 diabetes patients had moderately but significantly shorter TCRB CDR3s across all four CD4+ subsets.

Expressed TCRB transcripts were sequenced, since all the RNA that had been isolated was reverse transcribed. Generated by immunoSEQ multiplex PCR, the TCRdb table keeps only in-frame clones and is missing some. The sample carries 95,000 to 110,000 clones, roughly 28% recorded once. Which antigens these TCRs recognize remains unknown. The specimen sequenced was central memory CD4+ T cells from blood. All receptors come from a woman between 18 and 30 years old with type 1 diabetes.

The rearrangement links TRBV6-1 to TRBJ2-3, with 11 bases lining up with TRBD2. V lost 3 bases to trimming and J lost 5 bases; unmatched junction nucleotides: 7. The CDR3 is made up of 16 amino acids. Germline-derived CDR1 and CDR2 are MNHNS and SASEGT. This CDR3 reads CASSEATSGIVDTQYF. The CDR3 DNA reads TGTGCCAGCAGTGAGGCGACTAGCGGGATTGTAGATACGCAGTATTTT.

V and J are TRBV4-2 and TRBJ2-5, with TRBD2 matching over 9 bases. Germline-derived CDR1 and CDR2 are LGHNA and YNFKEQ. The CDR3 totals 16 residues. Trimming cost V 0 bases and J 4 bases; bases outside gene matches: 6. CDR3 nucleotide sequence: TGTGCCAGCAGCCAAGATCAGGGCGGGAGGGGAGAGACCCAGTACTTC. It translates to CASSQDQGGRGETQYF.

This clone was found a few times. The rearrangement links TRBV29-1 to TRBJ1-2; TRBD1 matches at 7 bases. V shed 2 bases, J shed 2 bases, and the junction held 5 bases outside the gene matches. The CDR3 length is 14 residues. Germline V gives CDR1 SQVTM, CDR2 ANQGSEA. The CDR3 DNA reads as TGCAGCGTTGAAAGGGGGCGACCCAACTATGGCTACACCTTC. Its translation: CSVERGRPNYGYTF.

This clone was counted a few times. This chain connects TRBV7-9 to TRBJ2-7, with D perhaps TRBD2 (5 bases). Germline CDR1 SEHNR, CDR2 FQNEAQ (reference sequence). Trimming removed 3 bases from V and 1 base from J, with 7 bases in between. CDR3 length: 13 amino acids. The CDR3 DNA is TGTGCCAGCAGCTTGGGAGTATCCTACGAGCAGTACGTC. Translation gives CASSLGVSYEQYV.

V is TRBV5-1 and J is TRBJ2-7; 9 bases are shared with TRBD1. The CDR3 runs 15 residues. J was trimmed by 5 bases and V by 5 bases; bases with no gene match: 11. The germline gives CDR1 SGHRS, CDR2 YFSETQ. The CDR3 sequence: CASSEAPGTGNEQYV. The CDR3 DNA is TGCGCCAGCAGTGAGGCCCCCGGGACAGGGAACGAGCAGTACGTC.

The CDR3 DNA sequence: TGCGCCAGCAGCCTTGTAACAGGGGGTTGGGGTAATGAGCAGTTCTTC. Its protein is CASSLVTGGWGNEQFF. This chain uses TRBV5-1 with TRBJ2-1, with TRBD1 matching 8 bases. The CDR3 is 16 amino acids. The germline V gene encodes CDR1 SGHRS and CDR2 YFSETQ. V gave up 4 bases and J gave up 7 bases; unmatched junction bases: 13.

V usage is TRBV6-1 and J usage is TRBJ2-5, with a tentative D call TRBD2 (6 bases). Looked up from germline, CDR1 is MNHNS and CDR2 is SASEGT. The CDR3 length is 15 residues. The V end lost 4 bases, the J end lost 2 bases, and 14 bases lay between the germline ends. The CDR3 here is CASSGGVSLQETQYF. As DNA, the CDR3 is TGTGCCAGCAGTGGGGGGGTTTCCCTACAAGAGACCCAGTACTTC.

The rearrangement joins TRBV28 to TRBJ1-1; D remains unclear. CDR1 and CDR2 (germline): MDHEN, SYDVKM. The CDR3 loop spans 15 amino acids. The ends were cut back, 2 bases at V and 2 bases at J, with 12 bases in the middle. CDR3 nucleotides: TGTGCCAGCAGTTTACTCCAGCGAACCAACACTGAAGCTTTCTTT. Its translation: CASSLLQRTNTEAFF.

This clone was counted between two and nine times. The V gene is TRBV7-9, the J gene TRBJ1-2; 8 bases are a match to TRBD1. The CDR3 has 13 residues. J lost 4 bases, V lost 5 bases, and 3 bases had no gene match. Germline V gene data show CDR1 as SEHNR and CDR2 as FQNEAQ (reference sequence). In nucleotides, the CDR3 is TGTGCCAGCAGCACCGGACAGGGCTATGGCTACACCTTC. Protein: CASSTGQGYGYTF.